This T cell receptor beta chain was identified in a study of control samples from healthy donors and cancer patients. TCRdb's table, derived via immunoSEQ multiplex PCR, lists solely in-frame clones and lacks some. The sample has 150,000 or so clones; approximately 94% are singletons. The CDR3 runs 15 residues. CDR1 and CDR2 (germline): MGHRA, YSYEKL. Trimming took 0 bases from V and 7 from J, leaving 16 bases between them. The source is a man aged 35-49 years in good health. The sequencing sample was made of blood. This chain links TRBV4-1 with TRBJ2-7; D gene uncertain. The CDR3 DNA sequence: TGCGCCAGCAGCCAAGACAAACATCAGAGATTAGAGCAGTACTTC. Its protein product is CASSQDKHQRLEQYF.